A single sample gave rise to the 5 T cell receptor beta chains below, sequenced in a study of post-analysis software for immune sequencing data. These TCRs' antigens remain unknown. Overall study results and limits: Compared with controls, patients had more of about five TRBV segments, including TRBV5-6, TRBV5-1 and TRBV20-1.

Prepared TCR beta cDNA libraries contained unique molecular identifiers. Each CDR3 protein gets one entry after TCRdb re-called the PCR reads with MiXCR. The sample holds approximately 360,000 distinct CDR3 sequences, roughly 36% seen once. The sample consisted of blood. The source of these receptors is a girl between 5 and 17 years old with multiple sclerosis.

The V and J genes are TRBV20-1 and TRBJ2-3; maybe TRBD2 (6 bases). Trimming pared 3 bases from V and 7 bases from J, leaving 14 bases between. The CDR3 loop spans 13 amino acids. Germline CDR1 DFQATT, CDR2 SNEGSKA (reference sequence). The CDR3 sequence: CSASGTAGNTQYF. For the CDR3, the DNA is TGCAGTGCTAGCGGGACGGCGGGGAATACGCAGTATTTT.

This clonotype was counted between two and nine times. The J gene is TRBJ1-2, the V gene TRBV20-1; D gene unclear. V was shortened by 3 bases and J by 4 bases, with 3 bases between the two germline ends. Germline V CDR1 and CDR2: DFQATT, SNEGSKA (reference sequence). The CDR3 length is 10 residues. CDR3 coding DNA: TGCAGTGCTAGCTTCTATGGCTACACCTTC. As protein: CSASFYGYTF.

This clonotype was counted many times. The V gene is TRBV5-1, the J gene TRBJ2-7; 7 nucleotides align to TRBD2. CDR3 size: 14 residues. With 1 base clipped from V and 5 bases from J, the junction kept 6 bases outside the gene matches. Germline V CDR1 and CDR2: SGHRS, YFSETQ. The CDR3 sequence: CASSLSGDSNEQYF. In DNA, the CDR3 is TGCGCCAGCAGCTTGAGCGGGGATTCTAACGAGCAGTACTTC.

This chain connects TRBV6-6 to TRBJ1-2; D unresolved. Germline assignment: CDR1 MNHNY and CDR2 SVGAGI (reference sequence). This CDR3 has 12 amino acids. V was trimmed by 6 bases and J by 6 bases, leaving 11 bases between them. The CDR3 bases are TGTGCCAGCAGCTATAGACCTGATGGCTACACCTTC. It specifies CASSYRPDGYTF.

The chain combines TRBV18 with TRBJ2-7; 12 bases line up with TRBD1. Trimming took 5 bases from V and 6 from J; bases not matched to a gene: 5. There are 14 residues in the CDR3. Germline V gives CDR1 KGHSH, CDR2 LQKENI. CDR3 bases: TGTGCCAGCTCAACGGGGACAGGGGGCCGCGAGCAGTACTTC. It yields the protein CASSTGTGGREQYF.